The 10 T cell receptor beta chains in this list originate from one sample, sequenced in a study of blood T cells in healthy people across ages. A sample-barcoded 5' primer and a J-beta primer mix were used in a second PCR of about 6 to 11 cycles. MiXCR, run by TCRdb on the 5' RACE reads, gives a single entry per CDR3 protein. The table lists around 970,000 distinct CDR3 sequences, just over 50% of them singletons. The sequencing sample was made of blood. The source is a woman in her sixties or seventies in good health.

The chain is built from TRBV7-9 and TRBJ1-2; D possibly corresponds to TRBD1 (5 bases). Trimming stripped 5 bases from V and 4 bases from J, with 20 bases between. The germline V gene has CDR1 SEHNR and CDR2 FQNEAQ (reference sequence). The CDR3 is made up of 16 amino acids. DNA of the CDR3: TGTGCCAGCAGCCCCCTCGAGGCGGGGGTGGCCTATGGCTACACCTTC. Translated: CASSPLEAGVAYGYTF.

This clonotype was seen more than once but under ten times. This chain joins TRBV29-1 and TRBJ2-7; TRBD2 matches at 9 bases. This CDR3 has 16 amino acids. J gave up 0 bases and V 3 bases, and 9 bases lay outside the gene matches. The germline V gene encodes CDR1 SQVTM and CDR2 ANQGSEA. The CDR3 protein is CSVEGPDSGSSYEQYF. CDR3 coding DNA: TGCAGCGTTGAGGGACCGGATAGCGGGAGCTCCTACGAGCAGTACTTC.

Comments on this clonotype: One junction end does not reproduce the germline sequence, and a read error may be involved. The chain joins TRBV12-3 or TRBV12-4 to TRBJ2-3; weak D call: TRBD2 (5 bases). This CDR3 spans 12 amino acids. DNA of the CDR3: TGTGCCGGCAGTTCGACGGCCGGGGCGCAGTATTTT. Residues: CAGSSTAGAQYF.

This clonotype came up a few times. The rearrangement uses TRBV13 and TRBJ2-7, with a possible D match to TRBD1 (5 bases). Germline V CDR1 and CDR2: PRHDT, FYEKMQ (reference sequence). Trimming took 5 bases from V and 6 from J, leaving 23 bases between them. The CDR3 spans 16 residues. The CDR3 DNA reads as TGTGCCAGCAGCCCTCCTCCACCGCTTGGGGCCAGCGAGCAGTACTTC. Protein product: CASSPPPPLGASEQYF. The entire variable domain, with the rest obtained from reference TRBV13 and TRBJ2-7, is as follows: AAGVIQSPRHLIKEKRETATLKCYPIPRHDTVYWYQQGPGQDPQFLISFYEKMQSDKGSIPDRFSAQQFSDYHSELNMSSLELGDSALYFCASSPPPPLGASEQYFGPGTRLTVT.

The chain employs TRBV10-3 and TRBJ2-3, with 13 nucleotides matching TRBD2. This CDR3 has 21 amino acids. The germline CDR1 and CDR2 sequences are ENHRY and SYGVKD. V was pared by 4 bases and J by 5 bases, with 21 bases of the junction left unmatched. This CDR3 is CAISGGKGGLAGVLPLDTQYF. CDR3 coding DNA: TGTGCCATCAGTGGGGGGAAAGGAGGACTAGCGGGAGTGTTACCCCTAGATACGCAGTATTTT.

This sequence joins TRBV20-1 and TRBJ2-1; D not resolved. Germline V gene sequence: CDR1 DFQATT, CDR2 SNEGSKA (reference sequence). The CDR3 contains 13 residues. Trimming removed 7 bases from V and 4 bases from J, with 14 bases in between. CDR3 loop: CSGHGSNYNEQFF. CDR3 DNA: TGCAGTGGGCACGGAAGCAATTACAATGAGCAGTTCTTC.

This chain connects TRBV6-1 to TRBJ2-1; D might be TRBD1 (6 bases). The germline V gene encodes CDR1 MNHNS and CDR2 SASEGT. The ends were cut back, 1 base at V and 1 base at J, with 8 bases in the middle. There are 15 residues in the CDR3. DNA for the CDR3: TGTGCCAGCAGTGAAGTGGGACATTCCTACAATGAGCAGTTCTTC. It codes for CASSEVGHSYNEQFF.

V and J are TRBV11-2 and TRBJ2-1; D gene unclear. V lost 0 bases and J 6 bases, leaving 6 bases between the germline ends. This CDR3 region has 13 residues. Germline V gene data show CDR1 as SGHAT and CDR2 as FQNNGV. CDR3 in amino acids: CASSLEGPNEQFF. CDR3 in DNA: TGTGCCAGCAGCTTAGAGGGTCCCAATGAGCAGTTCTTC.

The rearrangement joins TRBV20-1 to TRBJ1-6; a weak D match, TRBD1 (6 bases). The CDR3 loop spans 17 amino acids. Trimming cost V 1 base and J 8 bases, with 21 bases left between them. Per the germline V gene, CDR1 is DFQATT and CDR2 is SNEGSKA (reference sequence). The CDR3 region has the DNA TGCAGTGCTAGAGTTTACAGGGAGGGAGATTTTGATTCACCCCTCCACTTT. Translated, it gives CSARVYREGDFDSPLHF.

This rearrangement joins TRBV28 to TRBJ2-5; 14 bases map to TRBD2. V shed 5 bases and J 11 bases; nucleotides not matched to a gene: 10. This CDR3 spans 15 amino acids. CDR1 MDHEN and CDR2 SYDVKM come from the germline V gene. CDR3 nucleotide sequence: TGTGCCAGCAGTCTAAGGGGACTAGCGGGAGTTGAGCAGTACTTC. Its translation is CASSLRGLAGVEQYF. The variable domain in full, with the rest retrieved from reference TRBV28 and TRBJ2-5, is DVKVTQSSRYLVKRTGEKVFLECVQDMDHENMFWYRQDPGLGLRLIYFSYDVKMKEKGDIPEGYSVSREKKERFSLILESASTNQTSMYLCASSLRGLAGVEQYFGPGTRLLVL.